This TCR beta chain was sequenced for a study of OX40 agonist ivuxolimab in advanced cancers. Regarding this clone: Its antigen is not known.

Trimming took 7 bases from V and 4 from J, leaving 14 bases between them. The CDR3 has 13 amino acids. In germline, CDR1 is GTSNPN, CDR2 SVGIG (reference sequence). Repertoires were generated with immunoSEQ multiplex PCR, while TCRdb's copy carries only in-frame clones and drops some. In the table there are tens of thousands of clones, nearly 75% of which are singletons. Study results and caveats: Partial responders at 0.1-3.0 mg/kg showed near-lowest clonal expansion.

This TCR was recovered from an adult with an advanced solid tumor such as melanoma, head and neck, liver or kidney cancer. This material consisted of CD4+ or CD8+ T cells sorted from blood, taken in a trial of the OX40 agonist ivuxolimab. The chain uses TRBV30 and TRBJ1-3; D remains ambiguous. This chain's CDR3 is CAFQPSGGNTIYF. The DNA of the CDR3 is TGTGCCTTCCAGCCATCCGGGGGAAACACCATATATTTT.